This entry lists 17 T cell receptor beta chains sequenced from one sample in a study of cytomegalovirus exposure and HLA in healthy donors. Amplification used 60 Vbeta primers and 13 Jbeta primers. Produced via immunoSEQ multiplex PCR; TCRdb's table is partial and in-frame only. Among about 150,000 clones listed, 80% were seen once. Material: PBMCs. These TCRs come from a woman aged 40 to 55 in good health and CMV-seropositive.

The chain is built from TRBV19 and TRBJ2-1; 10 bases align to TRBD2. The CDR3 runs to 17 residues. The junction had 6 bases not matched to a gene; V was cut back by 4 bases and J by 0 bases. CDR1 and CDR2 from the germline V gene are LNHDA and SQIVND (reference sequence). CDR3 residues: CASSTFASGSSYNEQFF. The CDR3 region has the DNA TGTGCCAGTAGTACCTTCGCTAGCGGGAGCTCCTACAATGAGCAGTTCTTC.

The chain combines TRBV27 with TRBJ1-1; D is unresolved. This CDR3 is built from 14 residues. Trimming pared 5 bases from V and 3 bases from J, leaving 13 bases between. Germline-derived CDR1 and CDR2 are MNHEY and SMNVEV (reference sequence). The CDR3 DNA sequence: TGTGCCAGCAGTCTACGGACTAGGGACACTGAAGCTTTCTTT. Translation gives CASSLRTRDTEAFF.

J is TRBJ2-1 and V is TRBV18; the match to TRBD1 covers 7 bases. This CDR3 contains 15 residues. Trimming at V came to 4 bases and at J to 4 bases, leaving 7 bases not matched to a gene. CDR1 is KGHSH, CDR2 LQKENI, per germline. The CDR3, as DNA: TGTGCCAGCTCACAACCCGACAGGGCTTACAATGAGCAGTTCTTC. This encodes CASSQPDRAYNEQFF.

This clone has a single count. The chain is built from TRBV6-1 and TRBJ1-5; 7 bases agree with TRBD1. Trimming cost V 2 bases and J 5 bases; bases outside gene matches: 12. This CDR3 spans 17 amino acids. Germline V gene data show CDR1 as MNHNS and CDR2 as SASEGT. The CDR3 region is CASSELMRQGQHQPQHF. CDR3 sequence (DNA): TGTGCCAGCAGTGAATTGATGCGACAGGGACAACATCAGCCCCAGCATTTT.

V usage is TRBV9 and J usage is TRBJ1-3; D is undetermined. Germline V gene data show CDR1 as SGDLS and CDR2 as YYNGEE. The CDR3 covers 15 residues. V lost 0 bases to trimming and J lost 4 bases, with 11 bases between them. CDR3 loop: CASSVAGAAGNTIYF. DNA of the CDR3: TGTGCCAGCAGCGTAGCGGGAGCAGCCGGAAACACCATATATTTT.

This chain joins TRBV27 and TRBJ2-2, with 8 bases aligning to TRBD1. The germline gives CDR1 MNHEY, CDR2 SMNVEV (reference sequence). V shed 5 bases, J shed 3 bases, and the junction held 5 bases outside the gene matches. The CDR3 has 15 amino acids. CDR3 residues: CASSPDRVYTGELFF. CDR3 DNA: TGTGCCAGCAGTCCGGACAGGGTATACACCGGGGAGCTGTTTTTT.

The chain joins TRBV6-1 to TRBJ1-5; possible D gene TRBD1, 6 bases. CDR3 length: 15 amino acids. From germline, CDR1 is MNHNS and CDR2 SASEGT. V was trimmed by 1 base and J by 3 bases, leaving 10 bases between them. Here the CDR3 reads CASSEGQGTNQPQHF. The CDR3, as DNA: TGTGCCAGCAGTGAAGGGCAGGGGACCAATCAGCCCCAGCATTTT.

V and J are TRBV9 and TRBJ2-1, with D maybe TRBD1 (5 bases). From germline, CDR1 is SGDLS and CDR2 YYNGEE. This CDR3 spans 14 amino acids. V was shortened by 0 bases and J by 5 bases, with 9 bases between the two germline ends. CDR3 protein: CASSVGQGDNEQFF. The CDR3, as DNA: TGTGCCAGCAGCGTAGGGCAGGGTGACAATGAGCAGTTCTTC.

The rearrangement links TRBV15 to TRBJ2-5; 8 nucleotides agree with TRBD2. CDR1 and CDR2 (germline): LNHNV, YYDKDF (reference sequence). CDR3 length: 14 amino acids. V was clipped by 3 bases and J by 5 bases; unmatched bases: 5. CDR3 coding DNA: TGTGCCACCAGCAGCGGGAGGGGTAAGGAGACCCAGTACTTC. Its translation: CATSSGRGKETQYF.

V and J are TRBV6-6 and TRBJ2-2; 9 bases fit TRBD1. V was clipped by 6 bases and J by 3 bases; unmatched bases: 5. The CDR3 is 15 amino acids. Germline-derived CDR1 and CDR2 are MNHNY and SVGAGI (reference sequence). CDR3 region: CASRGTGLDTGELFF. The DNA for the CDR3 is TGTGCCAGCAGGGGGACAGGGCTGGACACCGGGGAGCTGTTTTTT.

The CDR3 protein is CASSVGLFTETQYF. For the CDR3, the DNA is TGTGCCAGCAGTGTGGGACTGTTTACGGAGACCCAGTACTTC. This chain uses TRBV2 with TRBJ2-5, with D maybe TRBD2 (6 bases). The CDR3 length is 14 residues. The germline gives CDR1 SNHLY, CDR2 FYNNEI. Trimming shortened V by 4 bases and J by 5 bases, and 14 bases separated the two germline ends.

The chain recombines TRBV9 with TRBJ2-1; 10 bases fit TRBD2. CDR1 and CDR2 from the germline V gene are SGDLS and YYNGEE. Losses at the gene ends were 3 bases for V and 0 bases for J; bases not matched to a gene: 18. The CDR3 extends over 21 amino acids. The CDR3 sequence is CASSARDSWEASGSSYNEQFF. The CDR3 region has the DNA TGTGCCAGCAGCGCTCGGGACAGCTGGGAAGCTAGCGGGAGCTCCTACAATGAGCAGTTCTTC.

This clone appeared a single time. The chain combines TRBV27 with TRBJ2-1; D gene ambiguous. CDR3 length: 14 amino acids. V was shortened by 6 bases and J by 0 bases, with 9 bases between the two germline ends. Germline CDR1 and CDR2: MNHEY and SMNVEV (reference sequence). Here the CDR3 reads CASRVYSSYNEQFF. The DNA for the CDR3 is TGTGCCAGCAGGGTTTACAGCTCCTACAATGAGCAGTTCTTC.

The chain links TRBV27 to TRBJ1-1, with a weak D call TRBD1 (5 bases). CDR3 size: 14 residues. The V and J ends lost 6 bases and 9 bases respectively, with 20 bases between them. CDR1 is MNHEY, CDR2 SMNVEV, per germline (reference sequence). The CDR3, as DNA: TGTGCCAGCAGAAACTCCGCAGGGAACATTAAAGCTTTCTTT. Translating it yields CASRNSAGNIKAFF.

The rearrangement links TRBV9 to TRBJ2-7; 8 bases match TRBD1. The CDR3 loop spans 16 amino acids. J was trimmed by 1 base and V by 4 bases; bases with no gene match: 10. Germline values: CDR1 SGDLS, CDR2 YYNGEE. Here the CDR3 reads CASSQGATQWSYEQYF. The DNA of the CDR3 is TGTGCCAGCAGCCAGGGGGCAACACAGTGGTCCTACGAGCAGTACTTC.

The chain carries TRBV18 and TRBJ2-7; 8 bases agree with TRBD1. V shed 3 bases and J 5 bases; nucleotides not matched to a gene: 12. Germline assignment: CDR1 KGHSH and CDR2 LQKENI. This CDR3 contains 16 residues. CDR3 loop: CASSPGLETGAHEQYF. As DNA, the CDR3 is TGTGCCAGCTCACCCGGCCTGGAGACAGGGGCCCACGAGCAGTACTTC.

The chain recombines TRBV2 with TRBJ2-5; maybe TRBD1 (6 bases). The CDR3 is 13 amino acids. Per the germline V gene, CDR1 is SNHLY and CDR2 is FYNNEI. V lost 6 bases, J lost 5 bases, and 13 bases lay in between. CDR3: CASSQTGAETQYF. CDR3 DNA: TGTGCCAGCAGCCAGACAGGTGCGGAGACCCAGTACTTC.